Following are 19 T cell receptor beta chains from one sample sequenced in a study of cytomegalovirus exposure and HLA in healthy donors. PCR was performed using 60 Vbeta and 13 Jbeta primers. Assay: immunoSEQ multiplex PCR; the TCRdb copy retains only in-frame clones and omits some. There are 100,000 to 150,000 clones in the sample; more than 80% occur only once, and 1% lies in the top ten. The sequenced material came from PBMCs. Receptors were obtained from a man aged 35 to 55 in good health and CMV-seronegative.

V gene TRBV30 combines with J gene TRBJ2-3, with TRBD2 matching over 7 bases. CDR3 length equals 10 residues. From germline, CDR1 is GTSNPN and CDR2 SVGIG (reference sequence). The V gene end was trimmed by 3 bases and the J gene end by 11 bases; junction bases not matched to a gene: 2. The DNA for the CDR3 is TGTGCCTGGAGGGGGAGGGAGCAGTATTTT. Protein sequence: CAWRGREQYF.

V usage is TRBV10-1 and J usage is TRBJ2-7; 8 bases are a match to TRBD1. Germline V CDR1 and CDR2: WNHNN, SYGVQD (reference sequence). This CDR3 is built from 16 residues. V dropped 6 bases and J dropped 2; count of bases not matched to a gene: 12. CDR3 sequence reads: CASSPRTGTLTYEQYF. CDR3 coding DNA: TGCGCCAGCAGCCCTAGGACAGGGACGCTTACCTACGAGCAGTACTTC.

The gene calls are TRBV6-4 and TRBJ1-1; D call uncertain. CDR3 length: 13 amino acids. The V and J ends lost 6 bases and 0 bases respectively, with 8 bases between them. Germline V lookup: CDR1 MRHNA, CDR2 SNTAGT. CDR3 amino acids: CASSGEVNTEAFF. CDR3 DNA sequence: TGTGCCAGCAGCGGAGAAGTGAACACTGAAGCTTTCTTT.

This clone was found once. This rearrangement joins TRBV30 to TRBJ1-1, with a weak D call TRBD1 (6 bases). The CDR3 has 13 residues. Germline lookup yields CDR1 GTSNPN and CDR2 SVGIG (reference sequence). The ends were cut back, 5 bases at V and 4 bases at J, with 14 bases in the middle. CDR3 loop: CAWEGVFGTEAFF. The CDR3 coding sequence is TGTGCCTGGGAGGGGGTTTTTGGCACTGAAGCTTTCTTT.

The rearrangement uses TRBV6-6 and TRBJ2-3; 11 positions match TRBD2. With 2 bases clipped from V and 3 bases from J, the junction kept 4 bases outside the gene matches. Germline values: CDR1 MNHNY, CDR2 SVGAGI (reference sequence). The CDR3 runs 16 residues. This CDR3 reads CASSYGASGRTDTQYF. For the CDR3, the DNA is TGTGCCAGCAGTTACGGGGCTAGCGGGAGGACAGATACGCAGTATTTT.

This chain uses TRBV5-1 with TRBJ2-1, with D perhaps matching TRBD1 (6 bases). The CDR3 runs 13 residues. Germline V CDR1 and CDR2: SGHRS, YFSETQ. V was cut by 3 bases and J by 10 bases, with 14 bases left in between. The CDR3 protein is CASSWAEGGEQFF. CDR3 bases: TGCGCCAGCAGCTGGGCCGAAGGGGGAGAGCAGTTCTTC.

This clone turned up a few times. The genes are TRBV19 and TRBJ1-3; maybe TRBD1 (6 bases). The CDR3 totals 16 residues. V lost 1 base to trimming and J lost 0 bases, with 10 bases between them. CDR1 is LNHDA, CDR2 SQIVND, per germline (reference sequence). The CDR3 DNA is TGTGCCAGTAGTATAGGGGGACACATCTCTGGAAACACCATATATTTT. Amino acid sequence: CASSIGGHISGNTIYF.

V gene TRBV27 combines with J gene TRBJ1-2; D not resolved. Looked up from germline, CDR1 is MNHEY and CDR2 is SMNVEV (reference sequence). The CDR3 runs to 10 residues. V was cut by 6 bases and J by 6 bases, with 5 bases left in between. The CDR3 region is CASRINGYTF. CDR3 coding DNA: TGTGCCAGCAGAATTAATGGCTACACCTTC.

The chain uses TRBV9 and TRBJ2-7; 8 bases line up with TRBD2. Germline CDR1 is SGDLS and CDR2 is YYNGEE. The J segment lost 3 bases and the V segment lost 0 bases, leaving 5 bases of the junction unmatched. This CDR3 comprises 15 residues. CDR3 nucleotides: TGTGCCAGCAGCGTAGAGGTAGCGGGGATCTACGAGCAGTACTTC. Its translation: CASSVEVAGIYEQYF.

The chain uses TRBV5-1 and TRBJ2-2, with D tentatively TRBD2 (6 bases). CDR1 and CDR2 (germline): SGHRS, YFSETQ. Trimming cost V 0 bases and J 5 bases, with 11 bases left between them. The CDR3 covers 15 residues. The CDR3 loop reads CASSLDGSWTGELFF. The CDR3, as DNA: TGCGCCAGCAGCTTGGACGGGAGTTGGACCGGGGAGCTGTTTTTT.

This chain connects TRBV7-6 to TRBJ2-3; 8 bases fit TRBD2. The CDR3 consists of 16 residues. V gave up 0 bases and J gave up 4 bases; unmatched junction bases: 6. Germline lookup yields CDR1 SGHVS and CDR2 FNYEAQ. The CDR3 DNA follows: TGTGCCAGCAGCTTAGCGGGAGTCGGGGGGGCAGATACGCAGTATTTT. It yields the protein CASSLAGVGGADTQYF.

V is TRBV30 and J is TRBJ1-5; D call uncertain. The CDR3 runs 14 residues. Germline V gene sequence: CDR1 GTSNPN, CDR2 SVGIG (reference sequence). Deletions cut 8 bases from V and 0 bases from J, with 14 bases between. In DNA form, the CDR3 reads TGTGCCCTATCGACGGGATATAGCAATCAGCCCCAGCATTTT. Protein: CALSTGYSNQPQHF.

The gene calls are TRBV28 and TRBJ2-5, with no clear D. The CDR3 consists of 10 residues. The germline CDR1 and CDR2 sequences are MDHEN and SYDVKM. The V end lost 9 bases, the J end lost 5 bases, and 7 bases lay between the germline ends. The CDR3 DNA reads TGTGCCAGTGGTACTGAGACCCAGTACTTC. The encoded protein is CASGTETQYF.

This clone was recorded only once. The chain couples TRBV4-1 to TRBJ2-3; 7 bases fit TRBD2. The CDR3 spans 19 residues. Trimming took 2 bases from V and 2 from J; bases not matched to a gene: 16. Germline loops: CDR1 MGHRA, CDR2 YSYEKL. This chain's CDR3 is CASSQRGPGERGNTDTQYF. In nucleotides, the CDR3 is TGCGCCAGCAGCCAAAGGGGACCCGGGGAGCGGGGCAACACAGATACGCAGTATTTT.

This clone was detected once. V is TRBV19 and J is TRBJ2-4; D might be TRBD1 (6 bases). The CDR3 has 16 residues. V was shortened by 3 bases and J by 0 bases, with 12 bases between the two germline ends. CDR1 is LNHDA and CDR2 is SQIVND in the germline V gene (reference sequence). The CDR3 nucleotides read TGTGCCAGTAGTATCGACAGGTCCATAGCCAAAAACATTCAGTACTTC. It codes for CASSIDRSIAKNIQYF.

This clone was found a few times. The chain has TRBV6-1 and TRBJ2-1, with 8 bases identical to TRBD2. CDR3 size: 15 residues. Per the germline V gene, CDR1 is MNHNS and CDR2 is SASEGT. V dropped 6 bases and J dropped 2; count of bases not matched to a gene: 6. CDR3 sequence reads: CASSSTSGAYNEQFF. The CDR3 nucleotides read TGTGCCAGCAGCTCCACTAGCGGCGCCTACAATGAGCAGTTCTTC.

This chain joins TRBV2 and TRBJ2-1, with 7 bases fitting TRBD1. The CDR3 totals 15 residues. Trimming took 0 bases from V and 6 from J; bases not matched to a gene: 5. Germline V gene lookup returns CDR1 SNHLY and CDR2 FYNNEI. The CDR3 spells CASSEAPQGSNEQFF. DNA of the CDR3: TGTGCCAGCAGTGAAGCGCCACAGGGGAGCAATGAGCAGTTCTTC.

The chain links TRBV5-8 to TRBJ2-1; weak D call: TRBD2 (6 bases). The V end lost 6 bases, the J end lost 7 bases, and 20 bases lay between the germline ends. Germline V gene lookup returns CDR1 SGHTS and CDR2 YDEGEE. This CDR3 comprises 15 residues. CDR3 nucleotides: TGTGCCAGCACCCCCTCATGGTCTAGCGTAAATGAGCAGTTCTTC. It translates to CASTPSWSSVNEQFF.

The chain is built from TRBV27 and TRBJ2-1; 8 bases are a match to TRBD2. The germline V gene has CDR1 MNHEY and CDR2 SMNVEV (reference sequence). The length of the CDR3 is 18 residues. The trim removed 5 bases at V and 1 base at J, leaving 13 bases unmatched. In nucleotides, the CDR3 is TGTGCCAGCAGTGCCTCCCTTGGGACTAGAGGGTCCTACAATGAGCAGTTCTTC. Its protein product is CASSASLGTRGSYNEQFF.